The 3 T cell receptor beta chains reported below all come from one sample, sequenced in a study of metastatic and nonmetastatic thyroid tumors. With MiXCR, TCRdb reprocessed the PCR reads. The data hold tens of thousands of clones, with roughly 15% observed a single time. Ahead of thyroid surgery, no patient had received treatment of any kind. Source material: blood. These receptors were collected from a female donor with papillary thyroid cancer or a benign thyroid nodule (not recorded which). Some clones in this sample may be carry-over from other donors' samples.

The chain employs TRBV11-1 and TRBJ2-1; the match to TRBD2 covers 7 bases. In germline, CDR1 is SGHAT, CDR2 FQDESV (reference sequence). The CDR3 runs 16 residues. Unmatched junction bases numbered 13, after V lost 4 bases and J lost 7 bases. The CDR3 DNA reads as TGTGCCAGCAGCTCTCCCGGTACTAGCGTTCTAAATGAGCAGTTCTTC. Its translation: CASSSPGTSVLNEQFF.

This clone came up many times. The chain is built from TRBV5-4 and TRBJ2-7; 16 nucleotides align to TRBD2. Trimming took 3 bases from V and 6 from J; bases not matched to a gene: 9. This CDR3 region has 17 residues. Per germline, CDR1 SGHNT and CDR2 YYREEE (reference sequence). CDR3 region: CASSSGTSGREGGEQYF. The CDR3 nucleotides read TGTGCCAGCAGCTCCGGGACTAGCGGGAGGGAAGGTGGCGAGCAGTACTTC.

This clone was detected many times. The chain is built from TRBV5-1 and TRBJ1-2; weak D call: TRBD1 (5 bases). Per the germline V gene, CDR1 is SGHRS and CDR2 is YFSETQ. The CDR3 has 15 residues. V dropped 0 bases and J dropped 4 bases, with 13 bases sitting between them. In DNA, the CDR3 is TGCGCCAGCAGCTTGGATCCAGGGAGGGGCTATGGCTACACCTTC. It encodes CASSLDPGRGYGYTF.